This TCR beta chain was identified during a study of T cells in localized non-small cell lung cancer. To note about this clone: Its specificity is not known.

Study results and caveats: Overall survival was longer when the density of T cells in the blood was higher. Adjacent uninvolved lung tissue had the highest T cell clonality, exceeding tumor. Among the top 100 tumor clones, a median approximately 55 appeared in adjacent lung. Since sequencing was restricted to only one region of the tumor, intratumor heterogeneity remains a possibility.

CDR1 LNHDA and CDR2 SQIVND come from the germline V gene (reference sequence). This CDR3 has 14 residues. V dropped 3 bases and J dropped 1 base, with 9 bases sitting between them. Libraries were prepared by immunoSEQ multiplex PCR; TCRdb keeps only in-frame clonotypes and omits some of them. The profile shows tens of thousands of clones, roughly 84% of them singletons. This receptor was obtained from a man aged 35 to 70 with stage II lung adenocarcinoma. The sample was PBMCs, taken before any cancer treatment. The chain uses TRBV19 and TRBJ1-2, with a tentative D call TRBD1 (5 bases). The CDR3 region is CASSILTVNYGYTF. CDR3 coding DNA: TGTGCCAGTAGTATCCTGACAGTTAACTATGGCTACACCTTC.